Included here is one TCR beta chain sequence, with context. What it binds is not known. The junction differs from germline at one of its ends, possibly a read error. Assay: immunoSEQ multiplex PCR; the TCRdb copy retains only in-frame clones and omits some. Here the sample spans some 120,000 clones, 80% being singletons. Germline CDR1 MDHEN, CDR2 SYDVKM. The CDR3 has 15 residues. These data originate in a study of a mutant IDH1 vaccine in newly diagnosed glioma. Study details: Vaccination was launched 4-6 weeks after radiotherapy alone, or with temozolomide cycles. Prior therapy was radiotherapy, temozolomide, or both; most received both. Patients under treatment included roughly 60% males and about 38% females and had a mean age of around 37 years.

Time point meaning: week 11, during vaccination. Topical imiquimod accompanied each vaccine dose, which consisted of 300 ug of mutant IDH1 20-mer peptide. Those who donated had recent WHO grade 3 or 4 IDH1-mutant, ATRX-lost astrocytomas. The sequence was obtained from a man between 35 and 55 years old with glioma. The chain has TRBV28 and TRBJ2-7, with D perhaps TRBD1 or TRBD2 (6 bases each). The source material was PBMCs, sampled from a glioma patient whose treatment included an IDH1 peptide vaccine. The CDR3 protein is CASSYGRIRQDQLNF. The DNA of the CDR3 is TGTGCCAGCAGTTATGGGAGGATACGACAGGATCAACTCAACTTC.